A selection of T cell receptor beta chains follows, all from one sample in a study of T cell responses to AZD1222 COVID-19 vaccine. Clones were read by immunoSEQ multiplex PCR, and TCRdb kept only the in-frame ones, dropping some. The sample has about 55,000 clones; roughly 84% are singletons. Material: peripheral blood, obtained on day 0 of AZD1222 vaccination. These receptors were collected from an adult in good health. CDR3s leave out the opening cysteine and the closing phenylalanine or tryptophan.

J | V | CDR3
TRBJ1-5 | TRBV2 | ASSESRASNQPQH
TRBJ1-5 | TRBV29-1 | SVQGGNSNQPQH
TRBJ2-7 | TRBV3-1/TRBV3-2 | ASSYDRGPYEQY
TRBJ2-7 | TRBV12-3/TRBV12-4 | ASRRAAYEQY
TRBJ2-6 | TRBV28 | ATWDSAFFSGANVLT
TRBJ2-5 | TRBV7-2 | ASSPPGQKWETQY
TRBJ2-3 | TRBV14 | ASSQDHGDTQY
TRBJ2-7 | TRBV5-4 | ASSLDRRSSLEQY
TRBJ1-5 | TRBV2 | ASIKQGGSNQPQH
TRBJ2-1 | TRBV10-1 | ASSESLSGRPYNEQF
TRBJ1-4 | TRBV9 | ASSVLGGSGEKLF
TRBJ2-1 | TRBV11-3 | ASSSYRTGGNEQF
TRBJ2-2 | TRBV28 | ASSTTRAGTGELF
TRBJ1-2 | TRBV30 | AWTGGAANYGYT
TRBJ1-1 | TRBV5-5 | ASSPGRAVRNTEAF